The 13 T cell receptor beta chains listed next were all sequenced from one sample in a study of breast tumors, draining lymph nodes, adjacent tissues. TCRdb reanalysed the multiplex PCR reads using MiXCR and keeps one entry per CDR3 protein. The sample lists 150,000 or so distinct CDR3 sequences; more than 25% were seen once. Breast cancer patients provided tissue from their axillary draining lymph nodes. Sequencing was performed on axillary lymph node tissue. The receptors were gathered from a female donor with breast cancer. Some clones in this sample may be carry-over from other donors' samples.

This clonotype was recorded once. This chain uses TRBV25-1 with TRBJ2-2; D is uncertain. CDR1 and CDR2 from the germline V gene are MGHDK and SYGVNS. V dropped 9 bases and J dropped 6 bases, with 17 bases sitting between them. There are 14 residues in the CDR3. DNA of the CDR3: TGTGCCAGTGGAGAAGATCGTTGGCCCGGGGAGCTGTTTTTT. The encoded protein is CASGEDRWPGELFF.

This clonotype occurred many times. Just one base apart from a much larger clone, this may be a read error. This chain connects TRBV2 to TRBJ1-4; no definite D call. The CDR3 is 11 amino acids. Germline CDR1 is SNHLY and CDR2 is FYNNEI. Written as DNA, the CDR3 is TGTGCCAGCAGTGAGTTTGAAGAACTGTTTTTT. The encoded protein is CASSEFEELFF.

The V gene is TRBV9, the J gene TRBJ1-4, with D maybe TRBD1 (5 bases). Looked up from germline, CDR1 is SGDLS and CDR2 is YYNGEE. The CDR3 is 14 amino acids. Trimming left V 0 bases short and J 8 bases short, with 11 bases between. The chain's CDR3 is CASSVGGYEEKLFF. DNA of the CDR3: TGTGCCAGCAGCGTAGGGGGGTACGAAGAAAAACTGTTTTTT.

This clonotype was detected ten times or more. The rearrangement joins TRBV2 to TRBJ2-1; TRBD2 matches at 10 bases. After removal of 9 bases from V and 8 bases from J, the junction contained 7 bases not matched to a gene. CDR1 is SNHLY, CDR2 FYNNEI, per germline. The length of the CDR3 is 13 residues. CDR3 bases: TGTGCCAGTGAGCGGGGGGGACTCGATGAGCAGTTCTTC. The encoded protein is CASERGGLDEQFF.

This clonotype was observed at least ten times. This chain uses TRBV3-2 with TRBJ2-5; TRBD2 is taken as the D call from the table, unchecked against the DNA. TRBV3-2 corresponds to a pseudogene. The CDR3 is 18 residues long. The CDR3 nucleotides are TGTGCCAGCAGCCAAGATAGGCCTAGCGGAACGTACCAAGAGACCCAGTACTTC. Amino acid sequence: CASSQDRPSGTYQETQYF.

This clonotype was picked up a small number of times. The V gene is TRBV18, the J gene TRBJ1-2; 8 nucleotides align to TRBD1. Germline-derived CDR1 and CDR2 are KGHSH and LQKENI. V lost 3 bases to trimming and J lost 4 bases; unmatched junction nucleotides: 7. There are 15 residues in the CDR3. The CDR3: CASSPRTGSGYGYTF. CDR3 coding DNA: TGTGCCAGCTCACCCCGGACAGGGTCGGGCTATGGCTACACCTTC.

The table lists this clonotype with many counts. This chain links TRBV28 with TRBJ1-5; D uncertain. Trimming removed 6 bases from V and 6 bases from J, with 9 bases in between. Germline V lookup: CDR1 MDHEN, CDR2 SYDVKM. The CDR3 is 12 residues long. The CDR3 DNA reads TGTGCCAGCAGCTCTGGAGGTCAGCCCCAGCATTTT. Protein: CASSSGGQPQHF.

This clonotype came up many times. The CDR3 bases are TGCAGTGCTAGAGATACTCCGGGACAAGGAAGTTCGCTAGCTGGAAACACCATATATTTT. It is translated as CSARDTPGQGSSLAGNTIYF. The rearrangement joins TRBV20-1 to TRBJ1-3, with D possibly matching TRBD1 (6 bases). Trimming pared 0 bases from V and 2 bases from J, leaving 26 bases between. Germline V gene data show CDR1 as DFQATT and CDR2 as SNEGSKA (reference sequence). The CDR3 has 20 amino acids.

The rearrangement uses TRBV6-1 and TRBJ2-7, with 8 bases fitting TRBD1. Germline loops: CDR1 MNHNS, CDR2 SASEGT. J gave up 3 bases and V 5 bases, and 9 bases lay outside the gene matches. This CDR3 has 15 amino acids. The CDR3 DNA follows: TGTGCCAGCAGTCAATACCAGGGGGCCTTCTACGAGCAGTACTTC. Amino acids: CASSQYQGAFYEQYF.

This clonotype has at least ten counts. J is TRBJ2-5 and V is TRBV3-1; D is unclear. This CDR3 region has 13 residues. The germline V gene has CDR1 LGHDT and CDR2 YNNKEL (reference sequence). The V gene lost 4 bases and the J gene lost 9 bases, with 15 bases spanning the gap. CDR3 sequence (DNA): TGTGCCAGCAGCCCAAAATACCCGGCGCCCCAGTACTTC. It is translated as CASSPKYPAPQYF.

This clonotype was observed at least ten times. The chain carries TRBV29-1 and TRBJ2-7, with 9 bases fitting TRBD2. This CDR3 region has 15 residues. Looked up from germline, CDR1 is SQVTM and CDR2 is ANQGSEA. Trimming cost V 5 bases and J 2 bases; bases outside gene matches: 10. The CDR3 reads CSVLGGRGRTYEQYF. In nucleotides, the CDR3 is TGCAGCGTTCTGGGCGGGAGGGGAAGGACCTACGAGCAGTACTTC.

This clonotype has ten or more counts. J is TRBJ2-1 and V is TRBV5-1, with TRBD1 as a possible D gene (6 bases). Trimming removed 4 bases at V and 6 bases at J, with 11 bases between. This CDR3 region has 13 residues. Per the germline V gene, CDR1 is SGHRS and CDR2 is YFSETQ. The CDR3 region is CASSITQGNEQFF. The CDR3 DNA is TGCGCCAGCAGCATCACACAGGGCAATGAGCAGTTCTTC.

This clonotype has at least ten counts. V is TRBV5-6 and J is TRBJ2-1; the D is unclear. The CDR3 loop spans 14 amino acids. The ends were cut back, 2 bases at V and 8 bases at J, with 14 bases in the middle. Germline CDR1 SGHDT, CDR2 YYEEEE. The CDR3 DNA reads TGTGCCAGCAGCTTATCTTTAAGAGTGGATGAGCAGTTCTTC. Protein product: CASSLSLRVDEQFF.